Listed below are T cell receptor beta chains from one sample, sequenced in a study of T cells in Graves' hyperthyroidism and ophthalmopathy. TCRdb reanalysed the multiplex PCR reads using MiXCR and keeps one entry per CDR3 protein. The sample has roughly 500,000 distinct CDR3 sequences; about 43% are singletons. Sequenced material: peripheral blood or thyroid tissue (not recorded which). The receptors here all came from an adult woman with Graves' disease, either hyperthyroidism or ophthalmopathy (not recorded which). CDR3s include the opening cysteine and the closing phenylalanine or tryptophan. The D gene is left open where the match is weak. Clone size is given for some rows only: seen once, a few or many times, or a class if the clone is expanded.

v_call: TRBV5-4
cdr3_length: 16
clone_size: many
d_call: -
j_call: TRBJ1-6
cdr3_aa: CASSLLAGGGISPLHF
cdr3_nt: TGTGCCAGCAGCTTGTTAGCCGGGGGAGGTATTTCACCCCTCCACTTT

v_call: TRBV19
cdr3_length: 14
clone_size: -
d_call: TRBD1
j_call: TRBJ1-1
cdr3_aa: CASRQPRGRTEAFF
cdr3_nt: TGTGCCAGTAGGCAACCCAGGGGGCGGACTGAAGCTTTCTTT

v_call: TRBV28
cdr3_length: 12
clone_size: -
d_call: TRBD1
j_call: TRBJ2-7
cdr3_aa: CASSSDRVKQYF
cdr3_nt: TGTGCCAGCAGCTCGGACAGGGTTAAGCAGTACTTC

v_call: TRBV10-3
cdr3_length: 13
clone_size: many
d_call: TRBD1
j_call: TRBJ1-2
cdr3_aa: CAIRMTGYYGYTF
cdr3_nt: TGTGCCATCAGGATGACAGGGTACTATGGCTACACCTTC

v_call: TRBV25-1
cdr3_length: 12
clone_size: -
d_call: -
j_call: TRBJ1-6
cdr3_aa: CASSELWTPLHF
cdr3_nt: TGTGCCAGCAGTGAATTGTGGACACCCCTCCACTTT

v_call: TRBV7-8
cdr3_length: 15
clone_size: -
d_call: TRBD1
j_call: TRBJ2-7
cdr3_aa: CASSQGPPTGREQYF
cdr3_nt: TGCGCCAGCAGCCAAGGCCCCCCGACAGGGCGCGAGCAGTACTTC

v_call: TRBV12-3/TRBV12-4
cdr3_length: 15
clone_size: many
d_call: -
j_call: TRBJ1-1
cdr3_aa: CASSLAWGTRTEAFF
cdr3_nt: TGTGCCAGCAGTTTAGCTTGGGGGACGAGGACTGAAGCTTTCTTT

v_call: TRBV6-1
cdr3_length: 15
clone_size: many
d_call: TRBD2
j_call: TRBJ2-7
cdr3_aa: CASSEGASGSNEQYF
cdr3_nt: TGTGCCAGCAGTGAAGGGGCTAGCGGGAGCAACGAGCAGTACTTC

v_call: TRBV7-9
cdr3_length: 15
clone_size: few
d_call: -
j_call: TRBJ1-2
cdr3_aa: CASSLAGERSYGYTF
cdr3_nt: TGTGCCAGCAGCTTAGCAGGTGAAAGATCTTATGGCTACACCTTC

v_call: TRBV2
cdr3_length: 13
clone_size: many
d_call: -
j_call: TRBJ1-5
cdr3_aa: CASSVVGNQPQHF
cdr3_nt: TGTGCCAGCAGTGTGGTGGGGAACCAGCCCCAGCATTTT

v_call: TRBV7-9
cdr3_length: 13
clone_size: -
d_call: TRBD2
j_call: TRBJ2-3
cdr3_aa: CASSHRTSAIQYF
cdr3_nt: TGTGCCAGCAGCCACCGGACTAGTGCTATACAGTATTTT

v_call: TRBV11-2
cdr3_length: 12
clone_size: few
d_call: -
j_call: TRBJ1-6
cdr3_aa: CASSLQVSPLHF
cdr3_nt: TGTGCCAGCAGCTTACAGGTTTCACCCCTCCACTTT

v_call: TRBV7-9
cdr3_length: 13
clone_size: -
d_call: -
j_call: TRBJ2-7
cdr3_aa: CASSLAETYEQYF
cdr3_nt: TGTGCCAGCAGCTTAGCGGAGACCTACGAGCAGTACTTC

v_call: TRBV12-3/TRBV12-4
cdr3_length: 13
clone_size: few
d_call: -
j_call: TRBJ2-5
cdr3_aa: CASSWDTEETQYF
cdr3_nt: TGTGCCAGCAGTTGGGACACCGAAGAGACCCAGTACTTC

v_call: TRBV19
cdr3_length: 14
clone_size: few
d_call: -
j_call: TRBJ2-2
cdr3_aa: CASRGTVNTGELFF
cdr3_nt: TGTGCCAGTAGGGGGACGGTAAACACCGGGGAGCTGTTTTTT

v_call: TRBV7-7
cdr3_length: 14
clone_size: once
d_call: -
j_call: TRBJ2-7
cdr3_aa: CASRDGVRTGELYF
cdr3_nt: TGTGCTAGCAGGGACGGGGTTCGGACCGGGGAGCTGTACTTC

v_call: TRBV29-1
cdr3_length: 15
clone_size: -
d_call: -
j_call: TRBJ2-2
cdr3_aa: CSVGVGLASSGELFF
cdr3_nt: TGCAGCGTTGGCGTGGGATTGGCCTCTAGCGGGGAGCTGTTTTTT

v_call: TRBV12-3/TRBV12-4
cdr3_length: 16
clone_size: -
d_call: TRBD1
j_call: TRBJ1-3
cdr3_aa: CAGSNPSGGAGNTIYF
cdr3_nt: TGTGCCGGCAGTAACCCATCAGGGGGGGCGGGAAACACCATATATTTT

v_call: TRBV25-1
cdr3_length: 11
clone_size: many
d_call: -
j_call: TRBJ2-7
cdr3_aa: CASSGGSEQYF
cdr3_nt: TGTGCCAGCAGTGGAGGTTCCGAGCAGTACTTC

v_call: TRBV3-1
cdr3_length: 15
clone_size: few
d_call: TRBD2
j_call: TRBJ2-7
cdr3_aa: CASSLSGIGAYEQYF
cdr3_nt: TGTGCCAGCAGCCTTAGCGGGATTGGGGCCTACGAGCAGTACTTC

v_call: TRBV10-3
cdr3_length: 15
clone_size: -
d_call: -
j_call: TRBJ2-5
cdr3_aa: CAISESRGSQETQYF
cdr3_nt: TGTGCCATCAGTGAGTCAAGGGGTAGCCAAGAGACCCAGTACTTC

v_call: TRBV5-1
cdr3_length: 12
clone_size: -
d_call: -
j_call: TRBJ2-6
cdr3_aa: CASSFSTNVLTF
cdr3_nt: TGCGCCAGCAGCTTTAGTACCAACGTCCTGACTTTC

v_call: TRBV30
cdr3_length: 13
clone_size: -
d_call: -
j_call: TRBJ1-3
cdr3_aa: CAWASGVGNTIYF
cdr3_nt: TGTGCCTGGGCGTCGGGGGTCGGAAACACCATATATTTT

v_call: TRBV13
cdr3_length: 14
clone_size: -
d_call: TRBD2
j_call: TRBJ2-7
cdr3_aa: CASSSRGLASPAHF
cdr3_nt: TGTGCCAGCAGTTCAAGGGGACTAGCCTCCCCGGCCCACTTC

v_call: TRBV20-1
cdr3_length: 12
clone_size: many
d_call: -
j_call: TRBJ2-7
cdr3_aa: CSVRTGAYEQYF
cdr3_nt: TGCAGTGTTCGGACGGGGGCCTACGAGCAGTACTTC

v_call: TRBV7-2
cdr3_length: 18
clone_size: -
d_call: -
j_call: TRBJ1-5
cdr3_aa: CASSLAPPSGLSNQPQHF
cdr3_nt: TGTGCCAGCAGCTTAGCGCCGCCCAGCGGCCTTAGCAATCAGCCCCAGCATTTT

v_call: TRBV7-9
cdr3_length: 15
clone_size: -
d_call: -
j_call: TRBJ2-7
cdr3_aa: CASSALRRGRYEQYF
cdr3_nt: TGTGCCAGCAGTGCCTTAAGGAGGGGGCGGTACGAGCAGTACTTC

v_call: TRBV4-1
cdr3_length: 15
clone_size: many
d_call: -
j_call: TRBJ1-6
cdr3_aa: CASRPGQGRNSPLHF
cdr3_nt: TGCGCCAGCCGCCCGGGGCAGGGAAGAAATTCACCCCTCCACTTT

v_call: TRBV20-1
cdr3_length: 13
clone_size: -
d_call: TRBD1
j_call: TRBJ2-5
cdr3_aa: CSATGDRQETQYF
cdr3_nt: TGCAGTGCCACCGGGGACAGGCAAGAGACCCAGTACTTC

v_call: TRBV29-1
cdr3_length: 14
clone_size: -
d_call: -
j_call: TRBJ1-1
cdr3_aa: CSVEDGLTNTEAFF
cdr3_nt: TGCAGCGTTGAAGATGGATTAACGAACACTGAAGCTTTCTTT

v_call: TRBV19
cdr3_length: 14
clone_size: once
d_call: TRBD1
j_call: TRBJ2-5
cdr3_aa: CASSTPGQGETQYF
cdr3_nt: TGTGCCAGTAGTACCCCTGGACAGGGAGAGACCCAGTACTTC

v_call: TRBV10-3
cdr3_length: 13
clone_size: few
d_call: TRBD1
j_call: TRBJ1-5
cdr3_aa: CAISGQGDQPQHF
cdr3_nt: TGTGCCATCAGTGGACAGGGGGATCAGCCCCAGCATTTT

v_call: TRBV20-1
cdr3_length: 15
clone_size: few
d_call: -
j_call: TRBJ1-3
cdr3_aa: CSARERVSPGNTIYF
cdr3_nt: TGCAGTGCTAGAGAAAGGGTGTCTCCTGGAAACACCATATATTTT

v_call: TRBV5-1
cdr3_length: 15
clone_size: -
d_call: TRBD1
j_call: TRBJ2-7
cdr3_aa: CASSLGTGEHYEQYF
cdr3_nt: TGCGCCAGCAGCTTGGGGACAGGGGAGCACTACGAGCAGTACTTC

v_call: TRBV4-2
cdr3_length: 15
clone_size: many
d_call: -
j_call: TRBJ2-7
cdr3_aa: CASSQTSLSSYEQYF
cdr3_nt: TGTGCCAGCAGCCAGACTAGTCTTAGCTCCTACGAGCAGTACTTC

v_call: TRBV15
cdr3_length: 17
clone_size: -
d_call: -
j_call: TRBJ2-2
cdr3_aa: CATKDYGQAFNTGELFF
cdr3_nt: TGTGCCACCAAGGACTATGGCCAGGCGTTTAACACCGGGGAGCTGTTTTTT

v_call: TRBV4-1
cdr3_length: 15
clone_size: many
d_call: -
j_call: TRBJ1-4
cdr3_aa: CASSRRPNEGEKLFF
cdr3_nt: TGCGCCAGCAGCCGCAGACCAAATGAAGGAGAAAAACTGTTTTTT

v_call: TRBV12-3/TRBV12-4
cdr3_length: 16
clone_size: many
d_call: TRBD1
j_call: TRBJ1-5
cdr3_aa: CASSFGDRHSNQPQHF
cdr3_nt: TGTGCCAGCAGTTTCGGGGACAGGCATAGCAATCAGCCCCAGCATTTT

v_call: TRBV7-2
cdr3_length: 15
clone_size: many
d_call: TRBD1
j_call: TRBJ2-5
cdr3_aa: CASSLGTGGSETQYF
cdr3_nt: TGTGCCAGCAGCTTAGGGACAGGGGGCTCGGAGACCCAGTACTTC

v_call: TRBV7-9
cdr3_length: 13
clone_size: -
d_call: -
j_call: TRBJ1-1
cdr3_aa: CASSATGHTEAFF
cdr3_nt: TGTGCCAGCAGCGCGACAGGACACACTGAGGCTTTCTTT

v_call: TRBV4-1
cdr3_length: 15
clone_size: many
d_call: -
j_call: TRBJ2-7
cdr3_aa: CASSQGPGLSYEQYF
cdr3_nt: TGCGCCAGCAGCCAGGGTCCCGGACTATCCTACGAGCAGTACTTC

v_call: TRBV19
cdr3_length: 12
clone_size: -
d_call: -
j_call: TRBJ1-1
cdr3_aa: CAIKTGSAEAFF
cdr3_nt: TGTGCCATTAAAACAGGGTCGGCGGAAGCTTTCTTT

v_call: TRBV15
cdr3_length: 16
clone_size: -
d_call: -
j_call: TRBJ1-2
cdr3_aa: CATSSQVPGPSYGYTF
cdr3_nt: TGTGCCACCAGCAGCCAAGTCCCGGGGCCGAGCTATGGCTACACCTTC

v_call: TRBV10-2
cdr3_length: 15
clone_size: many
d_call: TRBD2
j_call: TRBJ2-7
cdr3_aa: CASSFLAVSSYEQYF
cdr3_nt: TGCGCCAGCAGTTTCCTAGCGGTGAGCTCCTACGAGCAGTACTTC

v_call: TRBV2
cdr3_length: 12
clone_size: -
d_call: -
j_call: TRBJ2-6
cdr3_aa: CATNSGANVLTF
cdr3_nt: TGTGCCACTAACTCTGGGGCCAACGTCCTGACTTTC

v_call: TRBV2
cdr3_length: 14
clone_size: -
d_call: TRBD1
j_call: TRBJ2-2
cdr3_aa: CARGDRGNTGELFF
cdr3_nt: TGTGCCAGAGGGGACAGGGGGAACACCGGGGAGCTGTTTTTT

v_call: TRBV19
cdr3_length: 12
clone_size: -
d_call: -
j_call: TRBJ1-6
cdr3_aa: CASTGRGSPLHF
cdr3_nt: TGTGCCAGTACGGGTAGGGGTTCACCCCTCCACTTT

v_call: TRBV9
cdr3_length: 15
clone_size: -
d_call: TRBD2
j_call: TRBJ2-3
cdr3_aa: CASRDPGGSTDTQYF
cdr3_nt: TGTGCCAGCAGAGATCCGGGAGGGAGCACAGATACGCAGTATTTT

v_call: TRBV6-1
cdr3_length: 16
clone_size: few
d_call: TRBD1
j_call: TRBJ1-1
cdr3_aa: CASSATGAMSSTEAFF
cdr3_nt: TGTGCCAGCAGTGCCACAGGGGCGATGTCATCCACTGAAGCTTTCTTT

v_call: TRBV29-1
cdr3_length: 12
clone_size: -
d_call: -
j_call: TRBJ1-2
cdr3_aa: CSVLDGRECYTF
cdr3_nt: TGCAGCGTTCTGGACGGACGGGAGTGCTACACCTTC

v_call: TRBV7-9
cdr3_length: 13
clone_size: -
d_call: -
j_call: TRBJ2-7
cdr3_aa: CASSLQLGGSGQF
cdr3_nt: TGTGCCAGCAGCCTACAACTAGGGGGATCCGGTCAATTC

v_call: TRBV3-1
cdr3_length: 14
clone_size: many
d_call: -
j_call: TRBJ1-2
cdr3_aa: CASSQEVGSYGYTF
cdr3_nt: TGTGCCAGCAGCCAAGAGGTGGGCTCTTATGGCTACACCTTC

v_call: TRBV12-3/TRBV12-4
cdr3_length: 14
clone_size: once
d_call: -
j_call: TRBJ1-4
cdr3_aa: CASSETGTNEKLFF
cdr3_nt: TGTGCCAGCAGCGAGACAGGAACAAATGAAAAACTGTTTTTT

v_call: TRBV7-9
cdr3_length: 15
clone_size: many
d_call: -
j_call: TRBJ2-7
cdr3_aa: CASSSGGTGTYEQYF
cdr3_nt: TGTGCCAGCAGCTCGGGGGGGACAGGGACCTACGAGCAGTACTTC

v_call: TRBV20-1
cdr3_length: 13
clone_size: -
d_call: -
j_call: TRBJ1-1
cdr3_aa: CSASGYRTSEAFF
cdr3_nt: TGCAGTGCTTCAGGGTACCGGACCAGTGAAGCTTTCTTT

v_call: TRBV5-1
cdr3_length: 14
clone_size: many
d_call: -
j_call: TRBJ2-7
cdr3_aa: CASSLAGVGDEQYF
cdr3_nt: TGCGCCAGCAGCTTGGCCGGGGTCGGCGACGAGCAGTACTTC

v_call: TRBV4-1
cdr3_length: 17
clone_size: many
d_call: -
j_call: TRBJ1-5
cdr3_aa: CASSQASRQYSNQPQHF
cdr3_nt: TGCGCCAGCAGCCAAGCATCGAGACAGTATAGCAATCAACCCCAGCATTTT

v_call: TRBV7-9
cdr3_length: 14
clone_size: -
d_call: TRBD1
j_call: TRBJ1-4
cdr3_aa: CASSPDRGLGKLFF
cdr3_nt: TGTGCCAGCAGTCCTGACAGGGGGTTGGGAAAACTGTTTTTT